This TCR beta chain was recovered during a study of cytomegalovirus exposure and HLA in healthy donors. Findings of the study overall: Solely CMV serostatus was available to characterize immune exposure. TCR beta sequences reportedly predicted the HLA-A and HLA-B alleles of most subjects accurately. Most of the CMV-associated TCR beta chains (in a later analysis) appeared to be HLA-restricted. A later analysis found TCR association rates differed by HLA locus, highest for DRB1 and lowest for HLA-C.

Both 60 Vbeta primers and 13 Jbeta primers went into the PCR. Profiled with immunoSEQ multiplex PCR; TCRdb holds only in-frame clones, not every one. Among 160,000 or so clones listed, roughly 82% were seen once. This CDR3 comprises 15 residues. With 4 bases removed from V and 0 bases from J, the gap between germline ends came to 12 bases. Germline CDR1 and CDR2: SGDLS and YYNGEE. Points on this clone: The antigen remains undetermined.

This receptor was obtained from a man aged 50-59 years in good health and CMV-seropositive. The chain uses TRBV9 and TRBJ2-3, with TRBD2 as a possible D gene (7 bases). The sample comprised PBMCs. The CDR3 DNA sequence: TGTGCCAGCAGCAGGGGGGGGGCCAGCACAGATACGCAGTATTTT. Its translation is CASSRGGASTDTQYF.